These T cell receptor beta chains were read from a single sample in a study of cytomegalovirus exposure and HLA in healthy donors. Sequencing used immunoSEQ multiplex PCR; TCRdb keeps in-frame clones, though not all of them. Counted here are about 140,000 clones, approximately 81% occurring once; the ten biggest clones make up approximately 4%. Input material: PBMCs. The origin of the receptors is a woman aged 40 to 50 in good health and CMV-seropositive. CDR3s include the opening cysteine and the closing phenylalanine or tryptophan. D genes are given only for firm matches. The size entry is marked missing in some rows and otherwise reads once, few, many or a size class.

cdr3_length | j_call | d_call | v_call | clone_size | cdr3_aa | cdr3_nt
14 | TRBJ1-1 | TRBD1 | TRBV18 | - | CASSPTGANTEAFF | TGTGCCAGCTCACCGACAGGGGCTAACACTGAAGCTTTCTTT
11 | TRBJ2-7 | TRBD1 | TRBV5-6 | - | CASSRQGEQYF | TGTGCCAGCAGTCGACAGGGGGAGCAGTACTTC
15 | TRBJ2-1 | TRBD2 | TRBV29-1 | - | CSVEEDLAAYNEQFF | TGCAGCGTTGAAGAGGACCTAGCGGCCTACAATGAGCAGTTCTTC
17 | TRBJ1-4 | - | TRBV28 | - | CASTPWGGRGTNEKLFF | TGTGCCAGCACCCCGTGGGGGGGGCGGGGGACTAATGAAAAACTGTTTTTT
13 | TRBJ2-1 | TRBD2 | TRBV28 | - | CASGSGGPREQFF | TGTGCCAGCGGATCGGGGGGGCCGCGTGAGCAGTTCTTC
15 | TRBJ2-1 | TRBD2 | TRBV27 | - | CASSPGLAVRDEQFF | TGTGCCAGCAGCCCGGGACTAGCCGTTCGGGATGAGCAGTTCTTC
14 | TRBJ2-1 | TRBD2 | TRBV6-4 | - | CASRSLAGAEEQFF | TGTGCCAGCAGAAGTTTAGCGGGAGCAGAGGAGCAGTTCTTC
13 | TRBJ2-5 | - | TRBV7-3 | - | CASSLWERETQYF | TGTGCCAGCAGCTTATGGGAGAGAGAGACCCAGTACTTC
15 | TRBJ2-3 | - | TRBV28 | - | CASPPGGRSPDTQYF | TGTGCCAGCCCTCCGGGGGGCCGTAGCCCAGATACGCAGTATTTT
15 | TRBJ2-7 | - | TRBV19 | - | CASSISSSNSYEQYF | TGTGCCAGTAGTATTTCGAGCTCGAACTCCTACGAGCAGTACTTC
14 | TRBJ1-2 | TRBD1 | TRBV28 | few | CASGPPGQAYGYTF | TGTGCCAGCGGCCCCCCGGGACAGGCCTATGGCTACACCTTC
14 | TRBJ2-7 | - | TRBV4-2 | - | CASSQVAGGEEQYF | TGTGCCAGCAGCCAAGTTGCGGGTGGGGAGGAGCAGTACTTC
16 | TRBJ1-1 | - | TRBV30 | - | CAWDRKKTAMNTEAFF | TGTGCCTGGGACCGTAAAAAGACAGCTATGAACACTGAAGCTTTCTTT
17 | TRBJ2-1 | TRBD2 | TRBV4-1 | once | CASSQLAGAPSYNEQFF | TGCGCCAGCAGCCAACTAGCGGGGGCTCCCTCCTACAATGAGCAGTTCTTC
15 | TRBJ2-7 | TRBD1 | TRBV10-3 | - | CAISTPGQGRREQYF | TGTGCCATCAGTACCCCGGGACAGGGGCGCCGCGAGCAGTACTTC
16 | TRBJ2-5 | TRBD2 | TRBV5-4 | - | CASSFTLGLAGEGKDF | TGTGCCAGCAGCTTCACCCTCGGACTAGCGGGAGAGGGCAAGGACTTC
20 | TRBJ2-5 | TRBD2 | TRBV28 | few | CASSSHLLAGALPRQETQYF | TGTGCCAGCAGTTCTCACCTACTAGCGGGGGCCCTCCCGAGGCAAGAGACCCAGTACTTC
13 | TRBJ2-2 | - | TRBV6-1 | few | CARPRRNTGELFF | TGTGCCCGCCCGAGGAGAAATACCGGGGAGCTGTTTTTT
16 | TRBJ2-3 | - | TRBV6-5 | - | CASSSTPPGGTDTQYF | TGTGCCAGCAGTTCCACCCCACCTGGGGGGACAGATACGCAGTATTTT
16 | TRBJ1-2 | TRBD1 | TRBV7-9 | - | CSSSLAGGTGGHGYTF | TGTTCCAGCAGCTTAGCCGGCGGGACAGGGGGCCATGGCTACACCTTC
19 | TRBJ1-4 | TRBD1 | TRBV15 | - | CATSRDREGQGATNEKLFF | TGTGCCACCAGCAGAGATAGAGAAGGACAGGGGGCAACTAATGAAAAACTGTTTTTT
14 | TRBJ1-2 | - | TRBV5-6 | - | CASSGGTANYGYTF | TGTGCCAGCAGCGGAGGGACTGCTAACTATGGCTACACCTTC
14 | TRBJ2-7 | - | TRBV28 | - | CASSLPGQLYEQYF | TGTGCCAGCAGTCTGCCGGGACAACTCTACGAGCAGTACTTC
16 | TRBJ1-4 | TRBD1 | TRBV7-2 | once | CASSSISQTGMQKLFF | TGTGCCAGCAGCTCAATATCCCAGACAGGGATGCAAAAACTGTTTTTT
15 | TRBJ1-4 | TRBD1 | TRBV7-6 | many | CASSLSTGVIEKLFF | TGTGCCAGCAGCTTATCGACAGGGGTTATTGAAAAACTGTTTTTT
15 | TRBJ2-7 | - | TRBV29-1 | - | CSVVKVQGGGHEQYF | TGCAGCGTTGTTAAGGTTCAGGGAGGGGGTCACGAGCAGTACTTC
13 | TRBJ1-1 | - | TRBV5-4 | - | CASSLGPDTEAFF | TGTGCCAGCAGCTTGGGGCCAGACACTGAAGCTTTCTTT
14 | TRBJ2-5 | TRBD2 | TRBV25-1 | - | CASSVGAGASEQYF | TGTGCCAGCAGTGTCGGAGCGGGGGCCTCAGAGCAGTACTTC
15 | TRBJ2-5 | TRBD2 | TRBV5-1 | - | CASSLGLAGQETQYF | TGCGCCAGCAGCTTGGGACTAGCGGGGCAAGAGACCCAGTACTTC
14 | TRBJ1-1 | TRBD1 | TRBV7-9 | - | CASSPGDSNTEAFF | TGTGCCAGCAGCCCGGGGGACAGTAACACTGAAGCTTTCTTT
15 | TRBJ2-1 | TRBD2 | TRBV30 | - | CAWGTSGGSYNEQFF | TGTGCCTGGGGGACTAGCGGGGGGTCCTACAATGAGCAGTTCTTC
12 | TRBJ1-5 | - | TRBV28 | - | CASSFGNQPQHF | TGTGCCAGCAGTTTCGGGAATCAGCCCCAGCATTTT
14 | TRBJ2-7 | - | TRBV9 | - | CASSVGSQIYEQYF | TGTGCCAGCAGCGTAGGGTCCCAGATCTACGAGCAGTACTTC
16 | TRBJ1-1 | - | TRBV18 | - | CASSPSVGTLNTEAFF | TGTGCCAGCTCACCTTCGGTCGGTACGCTGAACACTGAAGCTTTCTTT
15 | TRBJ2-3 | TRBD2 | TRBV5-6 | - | CASSLGLAETDTQYF | TGTGCCAGCAGCCTCGGACTAGCTGAGACAGATACGCAGTATTTT
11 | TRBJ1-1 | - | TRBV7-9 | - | CSGGGFTEAFF | TGTTCCGGGGGGGGGTTCACTGAAGCTTTCTTT
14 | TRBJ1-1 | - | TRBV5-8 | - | CASSLDMLNTEAFF | TGTGCCAGCAGCTTGGACATGCTGAACACTGAAGCTTTCTTT
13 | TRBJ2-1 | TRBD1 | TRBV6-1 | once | CASSRDRGNEQFF | TGTGCCAGCAGTCGGGACAGGGGCAATGAGCAGTTCTTC
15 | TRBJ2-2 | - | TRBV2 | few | CASFSGQGMPGELFF | TGTGCCAGTTTCTCGGGGCAGGGGATGCCCGGGGAGCTGTTTTTT
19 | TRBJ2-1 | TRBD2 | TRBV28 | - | CASSPGLAGGIGSYNEQFF | TGTGCCAGCAGTCCGGGACTAGCGGGAGGTATTGGCTCCTACAATGAGCAGTTCTTC
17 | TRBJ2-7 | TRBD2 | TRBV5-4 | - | CASSLGGTSGLSYEQYF | TGTGCCAGCAGCTTGGGGGGGACTAGCGGGCTCTCCTACGAGCAGTACTTC
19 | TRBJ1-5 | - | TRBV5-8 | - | CASRPRQTWGVYSNQPQHF | TGTGCCAGCAGACCCAGGCAGACGTGGGGGGTCTATAGCAATCAGCCCCAGCATTTT
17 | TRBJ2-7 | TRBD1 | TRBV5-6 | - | CASSPGLSRQGFYEQYF | TGTGCCAGCAGCCCGGGTTTGTCTCGACAGGGTTTTTACGAGCAGTACTTC
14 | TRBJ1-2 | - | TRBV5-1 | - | CASSLAGPGNGYTF | TGCGCCAGCAGCTTGGCAGGGCCAGGGAATGGCTACACCTTC
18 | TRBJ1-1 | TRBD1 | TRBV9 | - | CASSVAGQGLASNTEAFF | TGTGCCAGCAGCGTAGCGGGACAGGGGTTAGCCTCGAACACTGAAGCTTTCTTT
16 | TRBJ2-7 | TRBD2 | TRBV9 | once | CASSQGTSAISYEQYF | TGTGCCAGCAGCCAGGGAACTAGCGCAATCTCCTACGAGCAGTACTTC
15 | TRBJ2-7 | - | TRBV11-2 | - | CASSLDVRILYEQYF | TGTGCCAGCAGCCTAGATGTGAGGATACTCTACGAGCAGTACTTC
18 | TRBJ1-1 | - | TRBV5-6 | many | CASSLVGSVGGDGTEAFF | TGTGCCAGCAGCTTGGTAGGTTCGGTTGGGGGGGACGGCACTGAAGCTTTCTTT
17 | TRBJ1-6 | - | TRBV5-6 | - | CASSLEWGDGNNSPLHF | TGTGCCAGCAGCTTGGAGTGGGGGGACGGAAATAATTCACCCCTCCACTTT
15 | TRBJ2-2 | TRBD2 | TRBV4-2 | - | CASSQGGLAIGELFF | TGTGCCAGCAGCCAAGGGGGACTAGCGATCGGGGAGCTGTTTTTT
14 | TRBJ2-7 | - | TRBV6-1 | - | CASSETLLTYEQYF | TGTGCCAGCAGTGAAACCCTATTGACCTACGAGCAGTACTTC
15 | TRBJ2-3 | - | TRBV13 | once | CASSLGLARTDTQYF | TGTGCCAGCAGCTTAGGGCTAGCCCGCACAGATACGCAGTATTTT
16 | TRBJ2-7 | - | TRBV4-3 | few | CASSQDVGQPSYEQYF | TGCGCCAGCAGCCAAGACGTAGGACAGCCTTCGTACGAGCAGTACTTC
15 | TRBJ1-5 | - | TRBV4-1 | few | CASSSGTYSNQPQHF | TGCGCCAGCAGCTCCGGGACTTATAGCAATCAGCCCCAGCATTTT
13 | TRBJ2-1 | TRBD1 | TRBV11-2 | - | CASSRDRGYEQFF | TGTGCCAGCAGTCGGGACAGGGGCTATGAGCAGTTCTTC